These 10 T cell receptor beta chains came from one sample sequenced in a study of somatic mutations in cytotoxic T cells in rheumatoid arthritis. Sequenced by immunoSEQ multiplex PCR; TCRdb stores in-frame clones only, minus some. The data show approximately 8,700 clones, 75% seen once. The sequenced sample was CD8+ T cells sorted from blood. The origin of the receptors is a woman between 50 and 59 years old in good health.

This chain joins TRBV6-1 and TRBJ2-7; D call uncertain. From germline, CDR1 is MNHNS and CDR2 SASEGT. The CDR3 loop spans 14 amino acids. Trimming cost V 5 bases and J 0 bases, with 11 bases left between them. The CDR3 protein is CASSYGTDSYEQYF. The CDR3 bases are TGTGCCAGCAGTTATGGAACAGACTCCTACGAGCAGTACTTC.

This chain uses TRBV7-9 with TRBJ2-3; 9 bases line up with TRBD2. With V trimmed by 5 bases and J by 1 base, 4 bases remained unmatched. Germline V lookup: CDR1 SEHNR, CDR2 FQNEAQ (reference sequence). The CDR3 is 15 amino acids. CDR3 sequence (DNA): TGTGCCAGCAGCCGTAGCGGGGGTGGCACAGATACGCAGTATTTT. It encodes CASSRSGGGTDTQYF.

This chain uses TRBV7-9 with TRBJ2-1; D unclear. CDR3 length: 15 amino acids. Germline CDR1 and CDR2: SEHNR and FQNEAQ (reference sequence). Trimming shortened V by 4 bases and J by 9 bases, and 19 bases separated the two germline ends. The CDR3 DNA sequence: TGTGCCAGCAGCTCCTCAGCCTACTATTTCTCTGAGCAGTTCTTC. Translated, it gives CASSSSAYYFSEQFF.

This rearrangement joins TRBV19 to TRBJ1-5, with D unclear. Trimming left V 3 bases short and J 3 bases short, with 9 bases between. This CDR3 has 14 amino acids. Germline V CDR1 and CDR2: LNHDA, SQIVND (reference sequence). The CDR3 region has the DNA TGTGCCAGTAGTATGAGGGAATTCAATCAGCCCCAGCATTTT. Its translation: CASSMREFNQPQHF. The whole variable domain, remainder taken from reference TRBV19 and TRBJ1-5, is DGGITQSPKYLFRKEGQNVTLSCEQNLNHDAMYWYRQDPGQGLRLIYYSQIVNDFQKGDIAEGYSVSREKKESFPLTVTSAQKNPTAFYLCASSMREFNQPQHFGDGTRLSIL.

The genes are TRBV28 and TRBJ2-2; 9 positions match TRBD2. V lost 2 bases, J lost 1 base, and 11 bases stayed unmatched. The CDR3 spans 19 residues. The germline V gene has CDR1 MDHEN and CDR2 SYDVKM. CDR3 DNA sequence: TGTGCCAGCAGTTTAACTCCCCACCGACTAGCGGTGAACACCGGGGAGCTGTTTTTT. Its protein product is CASSLTPHRLAVNTGELFF.

This sequence joins TRBV27 and TRBJ2-1; D unresolved. The CDR3 consists of 13 residues. V lost 3 bases and J lost 3, with 6 bases in between. Germline V gene lookup returns CDR1 MNHEY and CDR2 SMNVEV (reference sequence). The CDR3 here is CASSLSSYNEQFF. CDR3 bases: TGTGCCAGCAGTTTGAGTAGCTACAATGAGCAGTTCTTC.

This sequence joins TRBV11-2 and TRBJ2-3; 10 bases agree with TRBD2. Germline lookup yields CDR1 SGHAT and CDR2 FQNNGV. This CDR3 spans 16 amino acids. Trimming took 5 bases from V and 5 from J; bases not matched to a gene: 10. In DNA, the CDR3 is TGTGCCAGCAGCCTGGTAGCGGGGGGCCTCCAAGATACGCAGTATTTT. Amino acid sequence: CASSLVAGGLQDTQYF. The whole variable domain, filled in from reference TRBV11-2 and TRBJ2-3, reads EAGVAQSPRYKIIEKRQSVAFWCNPISGHATLYWYQQILGQGPKLLIQFQNNGVVDDSQLPKDRFSAERLKGVDSTLKIQPAKLEDSAVYLCASSLVAGGLQDTQYFGPGTRLTVL.

The gene calls are TRBV5-6 and TRBJ2-7; D gene unclear. Germline CDR1 is SGHDT and CDR2 is YYEEEE. The germline V and J ends were trimmed by 1 base and 0 bases, with 5 bases remaining between them. CDR3 length equals 13 residues. This chain's CDR3 is CASSLYNSYEQYF. The CDR3 nucleotides read TGTGCCAGCAGCTTGTACAACTCCTACGAGCAGTACTTC.

The chain combines TRBV28 with TRBJ1-2, with 9 positions matching TRBD1. With 5 bases clipped from V and 4 bases from J, the junction kept 11 bases outside the gene matches. The CDR3 runs to 16 residues. The germline gives CDR1 MDHEN, CDR2 SYDVKM. Written as DNA, the CDR3 is TGTGCCAGCAGTATGCCGGGTGGGGACAGGGTCTATGGCTACACCTTC. Amino acids: CASSMPGGDRVYGYTF.

The V gene is TRBV6-6, the J gene TRBJ2-7, with 8 bases aligning to TRBD1. After removal of 4 bases from V and 3 bases from J, the junction contained 5 bases not matched to a gene. The CDR3 is 14 residues long. Germline CDR1 MNHNY, CDR2 SVGAGI (reference sequence). The CDR3 nucleotides read TGTGCCAGCAGTTTCCGGGACAGGCTCTACGAGCAGTACTTC. It translates to CASSFRDRLYEQYF.